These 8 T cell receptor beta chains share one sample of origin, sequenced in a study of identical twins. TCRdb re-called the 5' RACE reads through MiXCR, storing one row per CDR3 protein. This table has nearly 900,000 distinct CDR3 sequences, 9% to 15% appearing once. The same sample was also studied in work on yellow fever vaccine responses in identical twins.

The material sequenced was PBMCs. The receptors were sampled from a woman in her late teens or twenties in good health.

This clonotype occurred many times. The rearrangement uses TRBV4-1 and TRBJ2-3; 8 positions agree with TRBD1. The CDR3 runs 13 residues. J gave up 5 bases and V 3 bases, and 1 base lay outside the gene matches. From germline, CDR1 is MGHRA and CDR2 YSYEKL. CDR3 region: CASSHTGGDTQYF. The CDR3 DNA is TGCGCCAGCAGCCATACAGGGGGAGATACGCAGTATTTT.

Written as DNA, the CDR3 is TGTGCCAGCAGCCAGCGGTGGGGCGCGGGGGGGGCGAGCTCCTACAATGAGCAGTTCTTC. Amino acids: CASSQRWGAGGASSYNEQFF. The V and J genes are TRBV3-1 and TRBJ2-1, with 9 bases identical to TRBD2. Germline assignment: CDR1 LGHDT and CDR2 YNNKEL (reference sequence). V was pared by 3 bases and J by 0 bases, with 15 bases of the junction left unmatched. The length of the CDR3 is 20 residues.

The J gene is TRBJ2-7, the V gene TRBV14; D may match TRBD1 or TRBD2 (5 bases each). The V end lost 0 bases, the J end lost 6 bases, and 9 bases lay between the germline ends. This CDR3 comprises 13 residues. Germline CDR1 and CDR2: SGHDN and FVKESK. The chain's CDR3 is CASSQDGGTEQYF. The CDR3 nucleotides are TGTGCCAGCAGCCAAGATGGGGGAACCGAGCAGTACTTC.

The CDR3 sequence is CASSSTNLGGLIRPQHF. The CDR3 DNA follows: TGTGCCAGCAGTTCCACCAACCTTGGGGGGCTTATCAGGCCCCAGCATTTT. The gene calls are TRBV28 and TRBJ1-5; TRBD1 might be the D (6 bases). V lost 4 bases and J lost 9, with 25 bases in between. Germline V gene data show CDR1 as MDHEN and CDR2 as SYDVKM. This CDR3 spans 17 amino acids.

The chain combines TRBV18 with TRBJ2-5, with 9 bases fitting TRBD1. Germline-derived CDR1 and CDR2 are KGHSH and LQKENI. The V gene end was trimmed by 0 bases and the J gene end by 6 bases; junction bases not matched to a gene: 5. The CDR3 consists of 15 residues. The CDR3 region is CASSPPWTGVKTQYF. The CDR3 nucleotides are TGTGCCAGCTCACCACCTTGGACAGGGGTTAAGACCCAGTACTTC.

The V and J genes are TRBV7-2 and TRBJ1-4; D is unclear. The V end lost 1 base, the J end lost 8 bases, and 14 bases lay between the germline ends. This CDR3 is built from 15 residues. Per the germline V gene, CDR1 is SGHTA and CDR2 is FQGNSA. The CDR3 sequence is CASSLVREAGEKLFF. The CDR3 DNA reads TGTGCCAGCAGCTTAGTCCGGGAGGCGGGGGAAAAACTGTTTTTT.

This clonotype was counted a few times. CDR3 amino acids: CASSLRDRGIETGANVLTF. The CDR3 coding sequence is TGTGCCAGCTCTTTGCGTGACAGGGGGATCGAAACTGGGGCCAACGTCCTGACTTTC. The V call is TRBV18, the J call TRBJ2-6; 9 bases are shared with TRBD1. The CDR3 is 19 amino acids. CDR1 and CDR2 (germline): KGHSH, LQKENI. V shed 6 bases and J 2 bases; nucleotides not matched to a gene: 14.

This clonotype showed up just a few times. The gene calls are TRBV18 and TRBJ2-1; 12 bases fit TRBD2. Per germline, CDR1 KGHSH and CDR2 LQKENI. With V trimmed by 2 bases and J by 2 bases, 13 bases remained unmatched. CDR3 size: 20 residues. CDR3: CASSPTRLAGVALAYNEQFF. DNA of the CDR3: TGTGCCAGCTCACCAACCCGACTAGCGGGAGTGGCCCTCGCCTACAATGAGCAGTTCTTC.